What follows describes a single TCR beta chain. At least ten counts were recorded for this clonotype. The specificity of this receptor is unknown. Base quality data are lacking; no much larger clone is found one base away. Donors were a few dozen systemically healthy Caucasian individuals from Russia aged roughly 6 to 90 years. Each donor gave ten milliliters of peripheral blood, drawn into EDTA-treated Vacutainer tubes. Ficoll-Paque density-gradient centrifugation was used to isolate PBMCs, with at least 6.5 million per sample. Total RNA, at least 6 micrograms per sample, was extracted from PBMCs with Trizol reagent. Naive CD45RAhigh/CD27high T cell percentages were measured by flow cytometry on a PBMC aliquot from every donor. This specimen comes from a study of blood T cells in healthy people across ages (dated by TCRdb to between 2014 and 2016). Regarding the complete study: In model experiments, roughly one uniquely barcoded TCR beta cDNA molecule per two T cells was captured by template switching. Age-related changes in TCR beta repertoire diversity were measured in the study by deep sequencing normalized with unique cDNA molecular identifiers. Four age groups were formed from the donors: young (average approximately 15 years), middle-aged (less than 40), aged (about 62) and long-lived (about 80). For two donors (one aged 18 to 29 and one aged 80 or older), the study analyzed two additional independent replicas of 1 million unique cDNA reads from the same blood draw.

V trim: 4 bases; J trim: 5 bases; unmatched bases: 1. For CDR1 and CDR2, the germline V gene lists MRHNA and SNTAGT. From its cysteine to its phenylalanine, the CDR3 spans 14 amino acids. The entry retains the CDR3 DNA only, 42 bases that are in frame from base 1. What the work shows at the level of the full study, not this receptor alone: A strong correlation was found between observed TCR beta diversity and the percentage of naive T cells measured by flow cytometry. As age increased, observed TCR beta diversity per million T cells dropped in a roughly linear way, and a significant reduction was already evident by age around 41. Estimates of total diversity based on one million sequenced T cells were considered lower bounds and underestimates. Since profiling was done on bulk unsorted PBMCs, naive and antigen-experienced compartments could not be conclusively compared. Because the CMV infection status of the donors was unknown, age-related changes in expanded clonotypes may potentially have been confounded. Compared with the aged group, more naive CD4+ T cells, fewer expanded clones and increased TCR diversity were shown by the long-lived group, suggesting age selection.

The library was produced with 5' RACE. Sequencing took place on an Illumina HiSeq 2500. A second PCR of 7 to 11 cycles was performed with a sample-barcoded 5' primer and a J-beta primer mix. A unique molecular identifier was introduced onto each TCR beta cDNA molecule by a template-switch 5' adaptor carrying 12 random nucleotides. Each sample yielded at least 2.5 million CDR3-containing paired-end reads. All of the RNA was converted into first-strand cDNA using the Mint cDNA synthesis kit, with a TRBC-specific oligonucleotide serving as the primer. After uracil-DNA glycosylase treatment, a first 18-cycle PCR used universal primers M1SS and BC2_uni_R on all cDNA. In the authors' own workflow: For normalization, 1 million high-quality reads, each with a distinct molecular identifier, were randomly selected from each sample. Instead of being binned into consensus sequences, reads that shared molecular identifiers were thrown out. MiTCR, run with a Q25 quality threshold and the strictest error-elimination algorithm, handled CDR3 identification, clonotype clustering and error correction. A nonparametric unseen species model with Euler transformation was used to estimate lower-bound total TCR beta diversity. TCRdb took the public reads, trimmed them with fastp at Q25, ran MiXCR for clone calling and kept in-frame beta chains. Rows matching on CDR3 protein sequence are summarized as one entry with the most common DNA and genes. Here the V and J calls rest on TCRdb's processing, not on the authors' analysis. Recorded for this sample are roughly 500,000 distinct CDR3 sequences; around 24% of them occurred a single time. The ten most abundant clones make up less than 9% of the sample.

Separately, the same data were catalogued under a study of T cells of mothers and their children. In that second paper, the authors write: The donors were nine systemically healthy Caucasian individuals, made up of three mothers and their six children. cDNA synthesis used all of the extracted RNA, with around 1.5 ug of RNA in each 15 ul reaction. In the second PCR, the M1S primer added sample barcodes and 2-4 random nucleotides. Over 8 million TCR beta CDR3 reads were obtained for each mother, and some 3 million reads were obtained for each child. Thymic selection similarly shapes TCR recombination output in related and unrelated pairs, with minor effect from inherited differences. Normalized repertoire overlap in related mother-child pairs was always slightly higher than in unrelated mother-child pairs, but the difference was never significant. Persistent microchimeric T cell clones were not detected, at a sensitivity of approximately 93 clones per million clonotypes. The study used deep NGS to compare TCR beta repertoires of mothers and children, seeking features distinguishing related mother-child pairs from unrelated individuals. Mothers averaged roughly 40 +/- 4 years of age and children averaged approximately 12 +/- 4 years. Libraries were sequenced on Illumina HiSeq 2000 with 100+100 nt paired-end reads after adapter ligation with NEBNext reagents. To prevent cross-contamination, the mother and child libraries were prepared a month apart and were sequenced in separate runs. Between about 500,000 and 2,300,000 distinct TCR beta clonotypes were identified per donor. Naive TCR beta clonotypes were estimated from low-frequency clonotypes matched to each donor's FACS-determined naive share, without sorting.

Input material: blood. The TCR originated in a boy between 10 and 17 years old in good health. The chain is assembled from TRBV6-4 and TRBJ2-1; TRBD2 fits 11 bases in the junction. The nucleotide sequence is TGTGCCAGCAGTGGACTAGCGGGAAACAATGAGCAGTTCTTC. Protein translation: CASSGLAGNNEQFF.